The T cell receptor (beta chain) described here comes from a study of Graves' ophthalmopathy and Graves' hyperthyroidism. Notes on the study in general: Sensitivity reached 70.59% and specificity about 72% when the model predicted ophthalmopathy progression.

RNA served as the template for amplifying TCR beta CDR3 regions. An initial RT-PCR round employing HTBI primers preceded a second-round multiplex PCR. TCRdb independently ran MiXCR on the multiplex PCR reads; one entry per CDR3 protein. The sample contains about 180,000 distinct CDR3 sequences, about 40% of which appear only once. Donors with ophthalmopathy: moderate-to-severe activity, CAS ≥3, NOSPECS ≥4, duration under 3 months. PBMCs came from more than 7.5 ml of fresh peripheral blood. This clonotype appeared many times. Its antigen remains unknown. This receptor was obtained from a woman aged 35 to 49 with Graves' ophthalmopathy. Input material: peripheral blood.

CDR3 loop: CSVINPGERPNYGYTF. The CDR3 DNA is TGCAGTGTGATAAACCCGGGGGAAAGACCTAACTATGGCTACACCTTC. The chain combines TRBV20-1 with TRBJ1-2, with a weak D call TRBD1 (5 bases). CDR1 and CDR2 (germline): DFQATT, SNEGSKA (reference sequence). CDR3 length: 16 amino acids. V was cut by 7 bases and J by 0 bases, with 21 bases left in between.